This T cell receptor beta chain was recovered during a study of shared clonotypes between healthy human individuals. Some clones are missing from TCRdb's copy, which holds only in-frame ones; the method was immunoSEQ multiplex PCR. In the table there are about half a million clones, 75% to 85% of which are singletons. Germline V gene lookup returns CDR1 MNHEY and CDR2 SVGAGI. This CDR3 is 11 amino acids long. The chain carries TRBV6-5 and TRBJ2-5; D not certain. TRBJ2-7 explains the end of the DNA better; the J call may be wrong. This TCR was sampled from a woman in her 40s in good health. Some clones in this sample may be carry-over from other donors' samples. The sample comprised PBMCs. CDR3 protein: CASSGRYEQYF. Written as DNA, the CDR3 is TGTGCCAGCAGTGGCCGGTACGAGCAGTACTTC.